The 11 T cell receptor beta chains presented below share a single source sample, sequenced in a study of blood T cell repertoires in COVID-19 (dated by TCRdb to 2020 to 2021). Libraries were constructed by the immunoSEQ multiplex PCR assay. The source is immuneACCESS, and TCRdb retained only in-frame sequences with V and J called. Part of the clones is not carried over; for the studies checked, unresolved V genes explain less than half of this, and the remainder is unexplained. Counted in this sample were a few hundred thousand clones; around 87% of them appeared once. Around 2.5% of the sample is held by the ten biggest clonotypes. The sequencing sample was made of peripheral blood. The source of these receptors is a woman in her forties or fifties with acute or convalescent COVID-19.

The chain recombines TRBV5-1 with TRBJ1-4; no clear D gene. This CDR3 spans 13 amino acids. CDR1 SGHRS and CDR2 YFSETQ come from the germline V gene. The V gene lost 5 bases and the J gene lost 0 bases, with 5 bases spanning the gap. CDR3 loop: CASRQSTNEKLFF. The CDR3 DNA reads TGCGCCAGCAGACAGTCAACTAATGAAAAACTGTTTTTT.

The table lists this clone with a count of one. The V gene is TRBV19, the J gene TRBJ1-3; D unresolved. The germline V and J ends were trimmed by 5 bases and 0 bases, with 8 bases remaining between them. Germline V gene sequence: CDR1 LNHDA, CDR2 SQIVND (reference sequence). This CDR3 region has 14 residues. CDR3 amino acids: CASSLQSSGNTIYF. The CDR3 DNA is TGTGCCAGTAGTTTACAGAGCTCTGGAAACACCATATATTTT.

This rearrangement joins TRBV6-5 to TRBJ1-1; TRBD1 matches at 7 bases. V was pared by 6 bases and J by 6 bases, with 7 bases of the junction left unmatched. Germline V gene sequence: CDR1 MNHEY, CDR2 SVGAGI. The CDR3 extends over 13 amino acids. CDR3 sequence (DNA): TGTGCCAGCAGGGCCGACAGGGTACCTGAAGCTTTCTTT. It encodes CASRADRVPEAFF.

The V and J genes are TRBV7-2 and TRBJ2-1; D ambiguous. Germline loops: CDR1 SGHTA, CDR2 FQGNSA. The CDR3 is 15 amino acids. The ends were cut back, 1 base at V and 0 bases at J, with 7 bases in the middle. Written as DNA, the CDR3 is TGTGCCAGCAGCTTAGTTAGAAACTCCTACAATGAGCAGTTCTTC. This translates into CASSLVRNSYNEQFF.

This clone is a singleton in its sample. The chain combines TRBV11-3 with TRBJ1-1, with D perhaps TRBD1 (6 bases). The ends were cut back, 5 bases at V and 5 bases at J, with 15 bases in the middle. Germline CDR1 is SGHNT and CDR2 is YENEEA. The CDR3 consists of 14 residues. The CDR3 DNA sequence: TGTGCCAGCAGCCAAAGTGGGGGGGCTACTGAAGCTTTCTTT. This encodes CASSQSGGATEAFF.

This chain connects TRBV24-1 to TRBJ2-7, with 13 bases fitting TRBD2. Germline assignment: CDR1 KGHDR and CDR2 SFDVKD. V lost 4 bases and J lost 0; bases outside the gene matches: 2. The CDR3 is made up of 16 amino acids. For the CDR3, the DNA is TGTGCCACCAGTGACCGGACTAGCGGGAGCTCCTACGAGCAGTACTTC. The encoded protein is CATSDRTSGSSYEQYF.

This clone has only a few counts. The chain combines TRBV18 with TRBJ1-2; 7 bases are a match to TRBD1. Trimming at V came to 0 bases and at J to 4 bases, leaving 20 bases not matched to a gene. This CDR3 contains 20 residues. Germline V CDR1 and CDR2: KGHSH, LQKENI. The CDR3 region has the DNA TGTGCCAGCTCACCACCCCTATATCACACAGGGGAGGTGAATGTCTATGGCTACACCTTC. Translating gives CASSPPLYHTGEVNVYGYTF.

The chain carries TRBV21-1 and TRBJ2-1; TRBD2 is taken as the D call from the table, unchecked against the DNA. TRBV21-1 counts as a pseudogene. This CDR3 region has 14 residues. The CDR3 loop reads CASSKTGGHNEQFF. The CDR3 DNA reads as TGTGCCAGCAGCAAAACGGGAGGGCATAATGAGCAGTTCTTC.

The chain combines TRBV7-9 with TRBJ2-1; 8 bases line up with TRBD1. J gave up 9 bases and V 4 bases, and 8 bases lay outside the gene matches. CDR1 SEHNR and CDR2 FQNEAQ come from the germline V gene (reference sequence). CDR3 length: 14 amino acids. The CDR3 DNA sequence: TGTGCCAGCAGCTCCCGGGACAGGCGGGCTGAGCAGTTCTTC. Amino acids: CASSSRDRRAEQFF.

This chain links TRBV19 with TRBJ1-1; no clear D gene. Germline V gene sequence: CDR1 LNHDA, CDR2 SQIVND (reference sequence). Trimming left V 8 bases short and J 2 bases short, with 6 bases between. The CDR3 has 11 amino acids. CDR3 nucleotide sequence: TGTGCCAGTTACAGAAACACTGAAGCTTTCTTT. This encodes CASYRNTEAFF. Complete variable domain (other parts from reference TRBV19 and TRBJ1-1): DGGITQSPKYLFRKEGQNVTLSCEQNLNHDAMYWYRQDPGQGLRLIYYSQIVNDFQKGDIAEGYSVSREKKESFPLTVTSAQKNPTAFYLCASYRNTEAFFGQGTRLTVV.

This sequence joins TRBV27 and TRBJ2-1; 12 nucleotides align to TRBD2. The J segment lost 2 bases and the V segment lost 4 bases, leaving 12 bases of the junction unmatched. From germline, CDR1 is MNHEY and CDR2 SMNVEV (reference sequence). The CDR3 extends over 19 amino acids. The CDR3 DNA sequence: TGTGCCAGCAGTTCTTACGCCCGGACTAGCGGGAAGACCTACAATGAGCAGTTCTTC. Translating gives CASSSYARTSGKTYNEQFF.